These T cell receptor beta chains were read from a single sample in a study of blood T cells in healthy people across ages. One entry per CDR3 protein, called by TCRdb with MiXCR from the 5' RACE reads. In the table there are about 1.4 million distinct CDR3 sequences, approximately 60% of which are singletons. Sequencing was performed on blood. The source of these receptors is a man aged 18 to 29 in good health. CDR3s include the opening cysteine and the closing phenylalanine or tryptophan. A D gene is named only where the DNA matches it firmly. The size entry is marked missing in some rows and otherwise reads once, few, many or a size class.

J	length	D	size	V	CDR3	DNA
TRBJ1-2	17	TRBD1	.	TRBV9	CASRGNIGQGGFYGYTF	TGTGCCAGCAGAGGCAATATCGGCCAGGGGGGGTTCTATGGCTACACCTTC
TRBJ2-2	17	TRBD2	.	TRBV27	CASSSTTSATNFGELFF	TGTGCCAGCAGTTCTACGACTAGCGCAACCAATTTCGGGGAGCTGTTTTTT
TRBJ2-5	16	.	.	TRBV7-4	CASSLVGRRGEETQYF	TGTGCCAGCAGCTTAGTTGGGAGGCGTGGGGAAGAGACCCAGTACTTC
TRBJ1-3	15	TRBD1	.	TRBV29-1	CSVGGGTASGNTIYF	TGCAGCGTTGGAGGGGGGACAGCCTCTGGAAACACCATATATTTT
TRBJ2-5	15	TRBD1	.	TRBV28	CASSWIQGARKTQYF	TGTGCCAGCAGTTGGATACAGGGGGCAAGGAAGACCCAGTACTTC
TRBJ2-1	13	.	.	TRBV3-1	CASSHSKGTEQFF	TGTGCCAGCAGCCACTCCAAGGGGACTGAGCAGTTCTTC
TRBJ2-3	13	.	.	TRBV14	CASSQELTNTQYF	TGTGCCAGCAGCCAAGAACTTACAAATACGCAGTATTTT
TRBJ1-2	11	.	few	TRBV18	CASSSWTGYTF	TGTGCCAGCTCATCTTGGACTGGCTACACCTTC
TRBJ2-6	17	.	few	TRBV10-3	CAIEMGTALSGANVLTF	TGTGCCATCGAGATGGGGACGGCGCTCTCTGGGGCCAACGTCCTGACTTTC
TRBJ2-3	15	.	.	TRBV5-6	CASSVRDRPWDTQYF	TGTGCCAGCAGCGTCCGGGACCGCCCCTGGGATACGCAGTATTTT
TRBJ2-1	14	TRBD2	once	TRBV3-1	CASSRPGTSNEQFF	TGTGCCAGCAGCCGGCCCGGGACTAGTAATGAGCAGTTCTTC
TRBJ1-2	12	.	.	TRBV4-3	CASKDKAYGYTF	TGCGCCAGCAAAGACAAAGCCTATGGCTACACCTTC
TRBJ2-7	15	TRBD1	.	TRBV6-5	CANLGGRGSSYEQYF	TGTGCCAACCTAGGGGGCAGGGGAAGTTCCTACGAGCAGTACTTC
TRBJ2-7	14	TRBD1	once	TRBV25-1	CASSERGQGYEQYF	TGTGCCAGCAGTGAGCGGGGACAGGGGTACGAGCAGTACTTC